This T cell receptor (beta chain) was captured in a study of control samples from healthy donors and cancer patients. TCRdb keeps only in-frame clones here, not all; method: immunoSEQ multiplex PCR. Among 98,000 or so clones listed, roughly 86% were seen once. Germline loops: CDR1 SQVTM, CDR2 ANQGSEA. The CDR3 spans 13 residues. V lost 7 bases, J lost 8 bases, and 13 bases stayed unmatched. This chain joins TRBV29-1 and TRBJ1-1, with 7 bases fitting TRBD1. The receptor's source is a man aged 55 to 69 in good health. Sequencing was performed on blood. CDR3 residues: CSAGDSGASEAFF. DNA of the CDR3: TGCAGCGCCGGGGACAGTGGGGCATCCGAAGCTTTCTTT.